This T cell receptor (beta chain) was captured by sequencing in a study of Ad26.COV2.S vaccination and SARS-CoV-2 variants. Study details: Participant was drawn from the COV1001 Ad26.COV2.S trial arm. Once, or twice with 56 days between doses, Ad26.COV2.S was given intramuscularly.

Profiled with immunoSEQ multiplex PCR; TCRdb holds only in-frame clones, not every one. The data hold hundreds of thousands of clones, with around 89% observed a single time. In regard to this clone: Its cognate antigen is unknown.

Broader study findings: Analytic work on TCR breadth and depth might have understated the full extent of total T cell responses. With respect to non-spike TCR breadth, vaccine and placebo recipients were similar.

Per the germline V gene, CDR1 is GTSNPN and CDR2 is SVGIG (reference sequence). CDR3 length equals 16 residues. The germline V and J ends were trimmed by 0 bases and 5 bases, with 16 bases remaining between them. Specified treatment: around 19 received Ad26.COV2.S at low or high dose, single or two shots; several received placebo; per-sample allocation not given. The study sampled participants on day 63 after the first vaccine or placebo injection. This chain uses TRBV30 with TRBJ2-2; D tentatively fits TRBD1 or TRBD2 (6 bases each). The clonotype was recovered from a person aged 18 to 59 who received the Ad26.COV2.S COVID-19 vaccine or a placebo. This specimen consisted of peripheral blood, obtained in a trial of Ad26.COV2.S vaccine versus placebo. The CDR3 protein is CAWSVNRGAETGELFF. Written as DNA, the CDR3 is TGTGCCTGGAGTGTAAATAGGGGGGCTGAAACCGGGGAGCTGTTTTTT. The variable domain in full, with the rest retrieved from reference TRBV30 and TRBJ2-2, is SQTIHQWPATLVQPVGSPLSLECTVEGTSNPNLYWYRQAAGRGLQLLFYSVGIGQISSEVPQNLSASRPQDRQFILSSKKLLLSDSGFYLCAWSVNRGAETGELFFGEGSRLTVL.